Below, 18 T cell receptor beta chains from the same sample are listed, as sequenced in a study of metastatic and nonmetastatic thyroid tumors (TCRdb year 2020). Libraries were built with PCR. These reads were obtained on an Illumina HiSeq 4000. TCRdb reran the public reads through fastp at Q25 and MiXCR, keeping productive beta chains. The sample includes roughly 34,000 clones, with 21% observed a single time. The ten largest clones take up less than 4% of the sample. Before undergoing thyroid surgery, none of the patients had been given any kind of treatment. Material for sequencing was tumor tissue. All receptors come from a male donor with papillary thyroid cancer or a benign thyroid nodule (not recorded which). Some clones in this sample may be carry-over from other donors' samples.

This clone was seen a handful of times. The rearrangement links TRBV6-2 or TRBV6-3 to TRBJ2-1; D gene unclear. The V gene's germline CDR1 is MNHEY and CDR2 SVGEGT. V lost 5 bases, J lost 4 bases, and 15 bases lay in between. CDR3 size: 15 residues. CDR3 region: CASSLLQWSYNEQFF. CDR3 sequence (DNA): TGTGCCAGCAGTCTCTTACAGTGGTCGTACAATGAGCAGTTCTTC.

Sample share makes this clone medium-sized. The rearrangement links TRBV27 to TRBJ2-7; possible D gene TRBD2, 6 bases. The V end lost 6 bases, the J end lost 3 bases, and 21 bases lay between the germline ends. The CDR3 runs to 16 residues. CDR1 and CDR2 from the germline V gene are MNHEY and SMNVEV (reference sequence). CDR3 coding DNA: TGTGCCAGCAGGCCACTAGTTGGAGGGCCCTTCTACGAGCAGTACTTC. Translated: CASRPLVGGPFYEQYF.

The rearrangement links TRBV30 to TRBJ1-1; D is unresolved. V lost 7 bases and J 5 bases, leaving 17 bases between the germline ends. This CDR3 region has 13 residues. In germline, CDR1 is GTSNPN, CDR2 SVGIG (reference sequence). Here the CDR3 DNA reads TGTGCCTCGAGGGATAAGGGTTGGACTGAAGCTTTCTTT. Translated, it gives CASRDKGWTEAFF.

This clone occurred a few times. The V gene is TRBV6-4, the J gene TRBJ1-3; D is possibly TRBD1 (5 bases). Germline assignment: CDR1 MRHNA and CDR2 SNTAGT. The V end was cut by 3 bases, the J end by 5 bases, with 11 bases between. The CDR3 sequence is 14 residues long. The CDR3 bases are TGTGCCAGCAGTGATCCGGGACGGAGAAACACCATATATTTT. Protein sequence: CASSDPGRRNTIYF.

The table lists this clone with many counts. The chain joins TRBV20-1 to TRBJ1-1; D gene unclear. Germline values: CDR1 DFQATT, CDR2 SNEGSKA (reference sequence). V was shortened by 5 bases and J by 4 bases, with 17 bases between the two germline ends. This CDR3 region has 14 residues. CDR3 DNA sequence: TGCAGTGCTGTCCGCGACCTCATTAGCACTGAAGCTTTCTTT. It translates to CSAVRDLISTEAFF.

The sample holds many counts of this clone. The chain joins TRBV6-1 to TRBJ2-3; 7 nucleotides match TRBD1. V lost 7 bases and J lost 2; bases outside the gene matches: 9. Germline values: CDR1 MNHNS, CDR2 SASEGT. The CDR3 consists of 15 residues. The CDR3 nucleotides are TGTGCCAGCAATGGGAGACAGGGTCCCACAGATACGCAGTATTTT. This translates into CASNGRQGPTDTQYF.

This clone was seen at least ten times. CDR3 amino acids: CASSLRGSDTGELFF. CDR3 nucleotide sequence: TGTGCCAGCAGTTTAAGGGGGTCGGACACCGGGGAGCTGTTTTTT. This chain links TRBV6-1 with TRBJ2-2; tentative D call: TRBD1 (6 bases). The V gene lost 5 bases and the J gene lost 3 bases, with 13 bases spanning the gap. This CDR3 is built from 15 residues. CDR1 is MNHNS, CDR2 SASEGT, per germline.

This clone is labeled medium-sized (0.01 to 0.1%). V usage is TRBV6-2 or TRBV6-3 and J usage is TRBJ2-7, with 7 bases lining up with TRBD1. Unmatched junction bases numbered 7, after V lost 2 bases and J lost 9 bases. CDR3 length: 13 residues. Per the germline V gene, CDR1 is MNHEY and CDR2 is SVGEGT. The CDR3 here is CASSYEGATAQYF. In nucleotides, the CDR3 is TGTGCCAGCAGTTACGAGGGGGCAACAGCGCAGTACTTC.

At least ten counts were recorded for this clone. The chain recombines TRBV29-1 with TRBJ1-1; D not resolved. The CDR3 is made up of 12 amino acids. V lost 3 bases to trimming and J lost 5 bases, with 10 bases between them. Germline-derived CDR1 and CDR2 are SQVTM and ANQGSEA. CDR3 DNA sequence: TGCAGCGTTGACCCGGCGGGGACTGAAGCTTTCTTT. Protein sequence: CSVDPAGTEAFF.

This clone was found many times. V usage is TRBV27 and J usage is TRBJ2-4, with TRBD2 matching over 7 bases. Germline loops: CDR1 MNHEY, CDR2 SMNVEV (reference sequence). The CDR3 extends over 15 amino acids. With V trimmed by 6 bases and J by 5 bases, 10 bases remained unmatched. DNA of the CDR3: TGTGCCAGCAGCCCGAGCGGGATGGGGCAAAACATTCAGTACTTC. It yields the protein CASSPSGMGQNIQYF.

This clone was counted many times. One end of the junction does not line up with germline, which may come from a read error. The V gene is TRBV11-2, the J gene TRBJ2-2; D unresolved. Looked up from germline, CDR1 is SGHAT and CDR2 is FQNNGV. This CDR3 spans 16 amino acids. CDR3 protein: CASGFKWTINTRELFF. DNA of the CDR3: TGTGCCAGCGGCTTTAAGTGGACCATCAACACCAGGGAGCTGTTTTTT.

V gene TRBV3-1 combines with J gene TRBJ2-7; D is ambiguous. Germline lookup yields CDR1 LGHDT and CDR2 YNNKEL (reference sequence). Trimming stripped 2 bases from V and 6 bases from J, with 14 bases between. The CDR3 spans 14 residues. In nucleotides, the CDR3 is TGTGCCAGCAGCCAATCCATCGGACCCCCCGAGCAGTACTTC. It encodes CASSQSIGPPEQYF.

This clone was seen many times. The chain recombines TRBV5-8 with TRBJ2-7, with D uncertain. V was trimmed by 5 bases and J by 2 bases, leaving 5 bases between them. The CDR3 runs 11 residues. Germline values: CDR1 SGHTS, CDR2 YDEGEE. CDR3 in DNA: TGTGCCAGCAGTTTTACCTACGAGCAGTACTTC. Its translation is CASSFTYEQYF.

There are many counts of this clone. The chain uses TRBV24-1 and TRBJ1-2; D is unclear. CDR1 is KGHDR and CDR2 is SFDVKD in the germline V gene. The V end lost 5 bases, the J end lost 10 bases, and 22 bases lay between the germline ends. This CDR3 has 15 residues. CDR3 protein: CATSAPSNPGSDYTF. The DNA of the CDR3 is TGTGCCACCAGTGCCCCTAGTAATCCAGGCTCTGACTACACCTTC.

By its share, this clone is medium-sized. The rearrangement links TRBV20-1 to TRBJ1-5; TRBD1 aligns across 10 bases. The CDR3 runs to 16 residues. The J segment lost 7 bases and the V segment lost 5 bases, leaving 14 bases of the junction unmatched. CDR1 is DFQATT and CDR2 is SNEGSKA in the germline V gene (reference sequence). The CDR3, as DNA: TGCAGTGCTGCGCAAACCCGGGACAGGGGAAGGCAGCCCCAGCATTTT. It yields the protein CSAAQTRDRGRQPQHF.

This clone was observed a handful of times. An end of the junction does not agree with germline; a read error may underlie this. The chain has TRBV6-2 or TRBV6-3 and TRBJ2-2; no definite D call. CDR1 and CDR2 (germline): MNHEY, SVGEGT. There are 13 residues in the CDR3. Written as DNA, the CDR3 is TGTGCCAGCACAGGAAGTAACACCCGGGAGCTGTTTTTT. Translation gives CASTGSNTRELFF.

This clone was detected ten times or more. V is TRBV28 and J is TRBJ2-5; the D gene could be TRBD1 or TRBD2 (5 bases each). Trimming stripped 2 bases from V and 5 bases from J, with 18 bases between. In germline, CDR1 is MDHEN, CDR2 SYDVKM. The CDR3 extends over 16 amino acids. CDR3 DNA: TGTGCCAGCAGTTTAAAAAGGGACCCCAGGTCGGAGACCCAGTACTTC. Encoded protein: CASSLKRDPRSETQYF.

This clone was recorded a few times. This chain uses TRBV28 with TRBJ2-2; 8 bases align to TRBD2. Germline CDR1 reads MDHEN; CDR2 reads SYDVKM. V lost 2 bases to trimming and J lost 9 bases; unmatched junction nucleotides: 8. The CDR3 sequence is 15 residues long. The CDR3, as DNA: TGTGCCAGCAGTTTACGACTAGCGTGTACCTGGGAGCTGTTTTTT. Translating gives CASSLRLACTWELFF.